Sequencing of this T cell receptor (beta chain) was carried out in a study of blood T cell repertoires in COVID-19. Study as a whole: The United States, Italy and Spain were the sources of the acute and convalescent COVID-19 samples. PBMCs, B-cell-depleted T cells, or T cells provided the cDNA or gDNA that made up the material.

CDR1 and CDR2 from the germline V gene are MNHEY and SVGAGI. After removal of 5 bases from V and 4 bases from J, the junction contained 4 bases not matched to a gene. This CDR3 contains 15 residues. In the original processing: Reference gene primer amplification in the assay estimated nucleated cell counts. Data came from immunoSEQ multiplex PCR; TCRdb stores just in-frame clones and leaves some out. V and J calls and clone size are those listed in that table; D and trimming were worked out from the DNA. Altogether just over 20,000 clones are present, 85% to 90% being singletons, with the ten largest covering over 9.5%.

The chain employs TRBV6-5 and TRBJ2-2; 10 nucleotides align to TRBD2. Sequenced material: peripheral blood. The source of this sequence is a human donor in a cohort sampled during active COVID-19. In nucleotides, the CDR3 is TGTGCCAGCAGTCTAGCGGGAGTGCCCACCGGGGAGCTGTTTTTT. It encodes CASSLAGVPTGELFF.